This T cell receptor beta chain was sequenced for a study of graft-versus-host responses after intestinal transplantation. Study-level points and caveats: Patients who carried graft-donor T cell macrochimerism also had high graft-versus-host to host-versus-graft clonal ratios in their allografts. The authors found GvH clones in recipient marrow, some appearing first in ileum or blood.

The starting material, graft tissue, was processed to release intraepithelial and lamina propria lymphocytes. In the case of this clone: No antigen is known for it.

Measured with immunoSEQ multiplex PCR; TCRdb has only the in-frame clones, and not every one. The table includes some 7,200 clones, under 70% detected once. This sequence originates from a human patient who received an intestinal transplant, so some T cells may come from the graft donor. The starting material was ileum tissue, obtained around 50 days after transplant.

The CDR3 region has the DNA TGTGCCAGCAGCGCCGGGACTAGCGGGTACAATGAGCAGTTCTTC. This codes for CASSAGTSGYNEQFF. V gene TRBV27 combines with J gene TRBJ2-1; 12 nucleotides align to TRBD2. Germline CDR1 is MNHEY and CDR2 is SMNVEV (reference sequence). Trimming took 6 bases from V and 4 from J; bases not matched to a gene: 4. The CDR3 is made up of 15 amino acids.